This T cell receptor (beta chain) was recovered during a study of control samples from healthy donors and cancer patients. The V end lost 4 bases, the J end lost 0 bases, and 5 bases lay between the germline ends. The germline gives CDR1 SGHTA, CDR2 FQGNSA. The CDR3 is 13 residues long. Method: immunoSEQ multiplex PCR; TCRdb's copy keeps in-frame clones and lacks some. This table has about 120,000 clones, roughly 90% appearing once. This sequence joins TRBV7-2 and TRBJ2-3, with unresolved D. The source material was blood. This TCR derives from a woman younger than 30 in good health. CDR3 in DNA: TGTGCCAGCAGCTCCTCTAGCACAGATACGCAGTATTTT. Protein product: CASSSSSTDTQYF.